This is a list of T cell receptor beta chains from one sample in a study of cytomegalovirus exposure and HLA in healthy donors. Some clones are missing from TCRdb's copy, which holds only in-frame ones; the method was immunoSEQ multiplex PCR. The sample has about 150,000 clones, 70% to 80% seen once. Sequenced material: PBMCs. The receptors derive from a man aged 40-49 years in good health and CMV-seronegative. The conserved cysteine and the conserved F or W are not part of the CDR3 here.

V: TRBV28; CDR3: ASSPPRGEADTQY
V: TRBV13; CDR3: ASSPGTSGRATDTQY
V: TRBV5-5; CDR3: ASSLERATAYEQY
V: TRBV27; CDR3: ASSFGRRGANQPQH
V: TRBV28; CDR3: ASRGQGGYYEQY
V: TRBV18; CDR3: ASSRDSNQPQH
V: TRBV5-1; CDR3: ASTGGGSGELF
V: TRBV23-1; CDR3: ASSQFTDRLFEQY
V: TRBV10-1; CDR3: ASSEGAGEGTYNEQF
V: TRBV6-5; CDR3: ASSYLLAGGGNEQF
V: TRBV27; CDR3: ASSSVTGQPSHYEQY
V: TRBV2; CDR3: ASSAPGASGSYEQY
V: TRBV15; CDR3: ATDGGGRGSYNEQF
V: TRBV7-3; CDR3: ASSRDISGANGLT
V: TRBV21-1; CDR3: ASSKDRTDTQY
V: TRBV7-9; CDR3: SSSLGQGDGYT
V: TRBV5-6; CDR3: ASSPPRGRTVRTQY
V: TRBV27; CDR3: ASSLGGWSSGNTIY
V: TRBV7-9; CDR3: ASSFVLAGGEQY
V: TRBV7-3; CDR3: ASSLSLGGTYNEQF
V: TRBV28; CDR3: ASSWGRGLAGVEQY
V: TRBV5-8; CDR3: ASSLPRTGGRQPQH
V: TRBV5-1; CDR3: ASSFPGKRTSPEQF
V: TRBV6-5; CDR3: ASSQGGYNQPQH
V: TRBV27; CDR3: ASTGGSYNEQF